These 25 T cell receptor beta chains share one sample of origin, sequenced in a study of blood T cell repertoires in COVID-19 (dated by TCRdb to 2020 to 2022). Library preparation was by the immunoSEQ multiplex PCR assay. The table comes from immuneACCESS by way of TCRdb, which keeps in-frame sequences with V and J called. Part of the clones is missing from these tables; in studies checked, under half for an unresolved V gene and the rest for unknown reasons. This sample is represented by about 180,000 clones; nearly 80% of them were singletons. Of the sample, over 13% is held by the ten largest clones. Input material: PBMCs or T cells enriched from blood (not recorded which). Receptors were obtained from a man aged 55 to 69 who had been exposed to COVID-19.

The V gene is TRBV9, the J gene TRBJ1-4; D is perhaps TRBD1 (5 bases). Germline V gene data show CDR1 as SGDLS and CDR2 as YYNGEE. This CDR3 has 18 residues. Trimming left V 0 bases short and J 0 bases short, with 15 bases between. The CDR3 spells CASSVEAGPLTTNEKLFF. CDR3 coding DNA: TGTGCCAGCAGCGTAGAGGCAGGGCCTCTTACAACTAATGAAAAACTGTTTTTT. Full variable domain (missing parts from reference TRBV9 and TRBJ1-4): DSGVTQTPKHLITATGQRVTLRCSPRSGDLSVYWYQQSLDQGLQFLIQYYNGEERAKGNILERFSAQQFPDLHSELNLSSLELGDSALYFCASSVEAGPLTTNEKLFFGSGTQLSVL.

The chain carries TRBV3-1 (or the pseudogene TRBV3-2) and TRBJ2-3; TRBD2 might be the D (6 bases). The CDR3 has 16 amino acids. CDR1 is LGHDT and CDR2 is YNNKEL in the germline V gene (reference sequence). Trimming left V 1 base short and J 1 base short, with 12 bases between. The CDR3 DNA sequence: TGTGCCAGCAGCCAAGTTGCAGGAGGGGGCACAGATACGCAGTATTTT. This translates into CASSQVAGGGTDTQYF.

This clone has just one count. J is TRBJ2-2 and V is TRBV19; tentative D call: TRBD2 (5 bases). The germline V gene encodes CDR1 LNHDA and CDR2 SQIVND (reference sequence). The CDR3 has 13 residues. V was shortened by 6 bases and J by 3 bases, with 8 bases between the two germline ends. CDR3 sequence: CASRGVYTGELFF. CDR3 in DNA: TGTGCCAGTAGGGGAGTGTACACCGGGGAGCTGTTTTTT.

The chain links TRBV19 to TRBJ2-2; the match to TRBD1 covers 7 bases. This CDR3 is 13 amino acids long. The V segment lost 8 bases and the J segment 2 bases; nucleotides outside the gene matches: 2. Germline V lookup: CDR1 LNHDA, CDR2 SQIVND (reference sequence). CDR3 sequence (DNA): TGTGCCAGTTCAGGGGGAAACACCGGGGAGCTGTTTTTT. Translation: CASSGGNTGELFF. The entire variable domain, with the rest obtained from reference TRBV19 and TRBJ2-2, is as follows: DGGITQSPKYLFRKEGQNVTLSCEQNLNHDAMYWYRQDPGQGLRLIYYSQIVNDFQKGDIAEGYSVSREKKESFPLTVTSAQKNPTAFYLCASSGGNTGELFFGEGSRLTVL.

The chain couples TRBV27 to TRBJ1-3; D not certain. The CDR3 loop spans 12 amino acids. The V and J ends lost 5 bases and 3 bases respectively, with 5 bases between them. CDR1 is MNHEY, CDR2 SMNVEV, per germline (reference sequence). CDR3 loop: CASSLLGNTIYF. The CDR3 bases are TGTGCCAGCAGTCTACTTGGAAACACCATATATTTT.

This chain uses TRBV5-1 with TRBJ2-1; 15 nucleotides line up with TRBD2. Germline CDR1 is SGHRS and CDR2 is YFSETQ. Trimming cost V 4 bases and J 9 bases; bases outside gene matches: 5. This CDR3 has 15 residues. CDR3: CASSPGGLAGGEQFF. For the CDR3, the DNA is TGCGCCAGCAGCCCGGGGGGACTAGCGGGAGGTGAGCAGTTCTTC.

The chain couples TRBV5-1 to TRBJ2-7; 7 bases are a match to TRBD1. CDR1 and CDR2 from the germline V gene are SGHRS and YFSETQ. V was clipped by 10 bases and J by 2 bases; unmatched bases: 9. This CDR3 spans 13 amino acids. In DNA form, the CDR3 reads TGCGCCGGACGGACAGGCGTCACCTACGAGCAGTACTTC. Its translation is CAGRTGVTYEQYF.

This sequence joins TRBV5-1 and TRBJ1-1; 7 bases agree with TRBD1. After removal of 3 bases from V and 1 base from J, the junction contained 3 bases not matched to a gene. Germline V gene sequence: CDR1 SGHRS, CDR2 YFSETQ. The CDR3 runs 14 residues. The CDR3 spells CASSSDRRNTEAFF. CDR3 DNA sequence: TGCGCCAGCAGCTCGGACAGGAGGAACACTGAAGCTTTCTTT.

V is TRBV29-1 and J is TRBJ1-1; a weak D match, TRBD1 (6 bases). Germline V gene lookup returns CDR1 SQVTM and CDR2 ANQGSEA. The CDR3 length is 12 residues. V was pared by 7 bases and J by 0 bases, with 9 bases between. The CDR3 sequence: CSADRLNTEAFF. The DNA of the CDR3 is TGCAGCGCCGACAGGTTGAACACTGAAGCTTTCTTT.

V is TRBV18 and J is TRBJ1-4, with a weak D call TRBD1 (5 bases). The V gene lost 2 bases and the J gene lost 5 bases, with 15 bases spanning the gap. The CDR3 is 16 amino acids. Germline-derived CDR1 and CDR2 are KGHSH and LQKENI. The CDR3 sequence is CASSPWTQQRNEKLFF. CDR3 sequence (DNA): TGTGCCAGCTCACCATGGACACAACAAAGGAATGAAAAACTGTTTTTT.

The chain couples TRBV12-3 or TRBV12-4 to TRBJ2-7; 7 bases line up with TRBD1. Trimming cost V 10 bases and J 6 bases; bases outside gene matches: 12. CDR3 length equals 13 residues. The CDR3 DNA sequence: TGTGCCACCCTTAAAGATACAGGGGTCGAGCAGTACTTC. Its translation: CATLKDTGVEQYF.

V gene TRBV5-1 combines with J gene TRBJ2-1; 7 bases agree with TRBD2. The CDR3 has 11 residues. V lost 7 bases, J lost 10 bases, and 5 bases stayed unmatched. Per the germline V gene, CDR1 is SGHRS and CDR2 is YFSETQ. The CDR3 DNA reads TGCGCCAGCGGGGAGGGCTGGGAGCAGTTCTTC. It is translated as CASGEGWEQFF.

The rearrangement joins TRBV3-1 (or the pseudogene TRBV3-2) to TRBJ1-6, with a possible D match to TRBD1 (5 bases). Germline loops: CDR1 LGHDT, CDR2 YNNKEL (reference sequence). The germline V and J ends were trimmed by 10 bases and 10 bases, with 20 bases remaining between them. The CDR3 runs to 14 residues. Here the CDR3 reads CATRSGGVGSPLHF. CDR3 coding DNA: TGTGCCACCCGATCTGGGGGGGTGGGCTCACCCCTCCACTTT.

The CDR3 DNA sequence: TGTGCCAGCAGCCAAGACTCGAGACTAGCGGGAGGGTCGAACACCGGGGAGCTGTTTTTT. It translates to CASSQDSRLAGGSNTGELFF. The rearrangement joins TRBV3-1 (or the pseudogene TRBV3-2) to TRBJ2-2; 14 positions match TRBD2. The CDR3 extends over 20 amino acids. The germline V gene has CDR1 LGHDT and CDR2 YNNKEL (reference sequence). With V trimmed by 0 bases and J by 0 bases, 6 bases remained unmatched.

This clone was seen once. The chain combines TRBV27 with TRBJ1-5; TRBD1 aligns across 8 bases. Germline V gene sequence: CDR1 MNHEY, CDR2 SMNVEV (reference sequence). After removal of 8 bases from V and 1 base from J, the junction contained 7 bases not matched to a gene. The CDR3 contains 15 residues. The CDR3 sequence is CASSVDRESNQPQHF. The CDR3 region has the DNA TGTGCCAGCTCTGTGGACAGGGAAAGCAATCAGCCCCAGCATTTT.

The V call is TRBV21-1, the J call TRBJ2-2; the DNA was not used to check the table's D call, TRBD2. TRBV21-1 is a recognized pseudogene. The CDR3 sequence is 19 residues long. This chain's CDR3 is CASSKEKTSGRRNTGELFF. The CDR3 DNA sequence: TGTGCCAGCAGTAAGGAAAAGACTAGCGGGAGGCGGAACACCGGGGAGCTGTTTTTT.

The V gene is TRBV10-3, the J gene TRBJ1-5; TRBD1 aligns across 10 bases. Germline CDR1 is ENHRY and CDR2 is SYGVKD. The CDR3 has 15 amino acids. The junction had 4 bases not matched to a gene; V was cut back by 2 bases and J by 6 bases. The CDR3 protein is CAISEGQGDGQPQHF. In DNA, the CDR3 is TGTGCCATCAGTGAGGGACAGGGGGACGGTCAGCCCCAGCATTTT.

The chain links TRBV28 to TRBJ1-2; maybe TRBD1 (6 bases). The CDR3 is 14 amino acids. V lost 8 bases to trimming and J lost 5 bases, with 18 bases between them. Germline V CDR1 and CDR2: MDHEN, SYDVKM. The CDR3 DNA sequence: TGTGCCAGCGCAATCGGGGGGGCGCTGTATGGCTACACCTTC. Translation gives CASAIGGALYGYTF.

The rearrangement joins TRBV3-1 (or the pseudogene TRBV3-2) to TRBJ2-1, with TRBD1 matching 9 bases. CDR3 length: 15 amino acids. Germline CDR1 LGHDT, CDR2 YNNKEL (reference sequence). The V and J ends lost 5 bases and 10 bases, in that order; junction bases with no gene match: 12. The CDR3 here is CASSSGTGRLREQFF. The CDR3 DNA reads TGTGCCAGCAGCTCCGGGACAGGGAGGCTGCGGGAGCAGTTCTTC.

This chain uses TRBV28 with TRBJ2-1, with 9 bases aligning to TRBD1. With V trimmed by 3 bases and J by 7 bases, 4 bases remained unmatched. This CDR3 spans 14 amino acids. Germline loops: CDR1 MDHEN, CDR2 SYDVKM. DNA for the CDR3: TGTGCCAGCAGTTTTTCAGGGACAGGGAATGAGCAGTTCTTC. It translates to CASSFSGTGNEQFF.

This chain joins TRBV30 and TRBJ2-3, with 9 bases identical to TRBD1. This CDR3 contains 15 residues. Trimming at V came to 2 bases and at J to 4 bases, leaving 7 bases not matched to a gene. Germline-derived CDR1 and CDR2 are GTSNPN and SVGIG (reference sequence). This chain's CDR3 is CAWSQGTGLSDTQYF. In DNA, the CDR3 is TGTGCCTGGAGTCAGGGGACAGGGTTGTCAGATACGCAGTATTTT.

The chain links TRBV5-1 to TRBJ2-7, with a tentative D call TRBD2 (5 bases). Germline V gene data show CDR1 as SGHRS and CDR2 as YFSETQ. V lost 0 bases and J lost 0, with 10 bases in between. The CDR3 consists of 15 residues. CDR3 residues: CASSLGVGSSYEQYF. As DNA, the CDR3 is TGCGCCAGCAGCTTGGGAGTGGGGAGCTCCTACGAGCAGTACTTC. Variable domain in full (rest from reference TRBV5-1 and TRBJ2-7): KAGVTQTPRYLIKTRGQQVTLSCSPISGHRSVSWYQQTPGQGLQFLFEYFSETQRNKGNFPGRFSGRQFSNSRSEMNVSTLELGDSALYLCASSLGVGSSYEQYFGPGTRLTVT.

The gene calls are TRBV2 and TRBJ1-4, with 7 positions matching TRBD1. The CDR3 is 15 amino acids. With V trimmed by 6 bases and J by 3 bases, 7 bases remained unmatched. CDR1 and CDR2 (germline): SNHLY, FYNNEI. In DNA, the CDR3 is TGTGCCAGCAGCCTGGACAGGTCAGCTAATGAAAAACTGTTTTTT. Residues: CASSLDRSANEKLFF.

The chain carries TRBV6-4 and TRBJ2-7; 7 bases fit TRBD2. The CDR3 loop spans 15 amino acids. The V segment lost 5 bases and the J segment 0 bases; nucleotides outside the gene matches: 7. The germline V gene has CDR1 MRHNA and CDR2 SNTAGT. The CDR3 DNA reads as TGTGCCAGCAGTATTCCTCTAGCGGACTCCTACGAGCAGTACTTC. Its protein product is CASSIPLADSYEQYF.

This clone was observed a single time. J is TRBJ2-3 and V is TRBV28; maybe TRBD2 (6 bases). The CDR3 has 15 amino acids. Germline V lookup: CDR1 MDHEN, CDR2 SYDVKM. Trimming removed 2 bases at V and 1 base at J, with 10 bases between. CDR3 in DNA: TGTGCCAGCAGTTTAAGGGACTTGCGCACAGATACGCAGTATTTT. Translating it yields CASSLRDLRTDTQYF.